These 5 T cell receptor beta chains were all obtained from the same sample, sequenced in a study of T cell changes during pregnancy in multiple sclerosis. Using immunoSEQ multiplex PCR, the repertoire was profiled, and TCRdb retains in-frame clones only, with some absent. The repertoire has about 67,000 clones, 80% to 95% of them found once; the top ten carry approximately 1.8%. This specimen was peripheral blood, taken in the first trimester of pregnancy. These receptors all stem from a female donor in good health, enrolled as a control in a pregnancy study.

This chain connects TRBV29-1 to TRBJ2-7; D call uncertain. The CDR3 runs 13 residues. Deletions cut 0 bases from V and 2 bases from J, with 8 bases between. Germline CDR1 SQVTM, CDR2 ANQGSEA. In nucleotides, the CDR3 is TGCAGCGTTGAAGATCTACAGACCTACGAGCAGTACTTC. Its translation is CSVEDLQTYEQYF.

The rearrangement uses TRBV2 and TRBJ1-1, with 10 bases aligning to TRBD1. Germline CDR1 is SNHLY and CDR2 is FYNNEI. With V trimmed by 4 bases and J by 3 bases, 2 bases remained unmatched. The CDR3 totals 14 residues. Here the CDR3 reads CASSGTGGYTEAFF. The DNA for the CDR3 is TGTGCCAGCAGTGGGACAGGGGGGTACACTGAAGCTTTCTTT.

The chain employs TRBV2 and TRBJ2-1, with 10 bases fitting TRBD1. V dropped 1 base and J dropped 7; count of bases not matched to a gene: 4. This CDR3 spans 15 amino acids. Germline loops: CDR1 SNHLY, CDR2 FYNNEI. CDR3 protein: CASSEVGQGRNEQFF. CDR3 nucleotides: TGTGCCAGCAGTGAAGTGGGACAGGGGAGGAATGAGCAGTTCTTC.

Written as DNA, the CDR3 is TGTGCCAGCGCTGGGGGGCGGGAGCCAAGCATTTACGAGCAGTACTTC. The encoded protein is CASAGGREPSIYEQYF. The chain couples TRBV5-4 to TRBJ2-7; D perhaps matches TRBD2 (7 bases). Germline V CDR1 and CDR2: SGHNT, YYREEE (reference sequence). The CDR3 consists of 16 residues. Trimming pared 7 bases from V and 4 bases from J, leaving 24 bases between.

V and J are TRBV7-2 and TRBJ1-2, with D possibly being TRBD1 (5 bases). CDR3 length equals 14 residues. The germline gives CDR1 SGHTA, CDR2 FQGNSA. The V and J ends lost 4 bases and 2 bases respectively, with 11 bases between them. Written as DNA, the CDR3 is TGTGCCAGCAGCTCCTATAAGGGGAACTATGGCTACACCTTC. Translation gives CASSSYKGNYGYTF.